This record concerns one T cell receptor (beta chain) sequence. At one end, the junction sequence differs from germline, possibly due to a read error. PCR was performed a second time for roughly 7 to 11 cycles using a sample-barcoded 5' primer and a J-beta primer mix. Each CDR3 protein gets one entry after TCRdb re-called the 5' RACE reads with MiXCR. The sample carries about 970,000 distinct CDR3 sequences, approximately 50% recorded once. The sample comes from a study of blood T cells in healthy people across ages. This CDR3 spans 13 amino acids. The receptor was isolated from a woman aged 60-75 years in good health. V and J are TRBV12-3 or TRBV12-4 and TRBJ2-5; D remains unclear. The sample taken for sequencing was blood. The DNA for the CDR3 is TGTGCCAGCAGGTTAGGTTTACAAGAGACCCAGTACTTC. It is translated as CASRLGLQETQYF.